This passage covers 15 T cell receptor beta chains from one sample sequenced in a study of regulatory T cells in long-lasting Graves disease. Time point in this sample: newly diagnosed GD, antithyroid drugs for less than 3 months. The TCR library was made from RNA that had been extracted from PBMCs in TRIzol. Investigators prepared the TCR beta libraries by applying iRepertoire HTBI primers and Arm-PCR of CDR3 regions. One entry per CDR3 protein results from TCRdb running MiXCR on the multiplex PCR reads. The data show 350,000 to 450,000 distinct CDR3 sequences, 15% seen once. This same sample was also taken into another study, of T cells in Graves' hyperthyroidism and ophthalmopathy.

This specimen was peripheral blood mononuclear cells (PBMCs), taken at new diagnosis, from a patient treated with antithyroid drugs. Source of these receptors: a woman aged 35 to 49 with Graves disease.

This clonotype was detected many times. This rearrangement joins TRBV27 to TRBJ2-3, with TRBD2 matching 10 bases. Per germline, CDR1 MNHEY and CDR2 SMNVEV (reference sequence). V lost 6 bases, J lost 5 bases, and 14 bases stayed unmatched. The CDR3 is 17 residues long. As DNA, the CDR3 is TGTGCCAGCAGCCGGCTTCAAGCGGGAGGGCCGGTAGATACGCAGTATTTT. Translating it yields CASSRLQAGGPVDTQYF.

This clonotype appeared many times. The J gene is TRBJ1-1, the V gene TRBV11-3; perhaps TRBD1 as D (5 bases). This CDR3 region has 14 residues. V shed 2 bases and J shed 7 bases, with 14 bases lying between them. Germline lookup yields CDR1 SGHNT and CDR2 YENEEA. CDR3 region: CASSLSGVQFEAFF. CDR3 coding DNA: TGTGCCAGCAGCTTATCGGGGGTTCAGTTTGAAGCTTTCTTT.

This chain joins TRBV12-5 and TRBJ2-3, with TRBD2 identical over 8 bases. This CDR3 has 15 amino acids. Per the germline V gene, CDR1 is LGHNT and CDR2 is FRNRAP. With 7 bases clipped from V and 0 bases from J, the junction kept 6 bases outside the gene matches. In DNA form, the CDR3 reads TGTGCTAGTGCTGGGACTAGGTGGAGCACAGATACGCAGTATTTT. Protein: CASAGTRWSTDTQYF.

This clonotype showed up many times. V gene TRBV12-3 or TRBV12-4 combines with J gene TRBJ1-2; D unresolved. This CDR3 region has 11 residues. Trimming removed 5 bases from V and 5 bases from J, with 6 bases in between. In DNA form, the CDR3 reads TGTGCCAGCAGTCCGGGTTATGGCTACACCTTC. Translating it yields CASSPGYGYTF.

This chain connects TRBV10-3 to TRBJ2-1; D may correspond to TRBD1 or TRBD2 (7 bases each). Germline CDR1 and CDR2: ENHRY and SYGVKD. V lost 7 bases and J 8 bases, leaving 18 bases between the germline ends. The CDR3 loop spans 14 amino acids. CDR3 amino acids: CAINLEGAGDEQFF. As DNA, the CDR3 is TGTGCCATCAACCTGGAGGGGGCGGGAGATGAGCAGTTCTTC.

This clonotype was seen more than once but under ten times. The gene calls are TRBV28 and TRBJ2-1, with D unresolved. Per the germline V gene, CDR1 is MDHEN and CDR2 is SYDVKM. Trimming left V 5 bases short and J 0 bases short, with 8 bases between. The CDR3 has 14 residues. The DNA for the CDR3 is TGTGCCAGCAGTGCAATGTCCTCCTACAATGAGCAGTTCTTC. Protein product: CASSAMSSYNEQFF.

This clonotype has a count of ten or more. The V gene is TRBV12-3 or TRBV12-4, the J gene TRBJ2-3; 7 nucleotides agree with TRBD1. Trimming at V came to 5 bases and at J to 4 bases, leaving 3 bases not matched to a gene. The CDR3 spans 13 residues. The DNA for the CDR3 is TGTGCCAGCAGTCGAGGGGGCCCAGATACGCAGTATTTT. Residues: CASSRGGPDTQYF.

The chain uses TRBV27 and TRBJ2-2; 13 bases fit TRBD2. V lost 2 bases, J lost 6 bases, and 3 bases stayed unmatched. The V gene's germline CDR1 is MNHEY and CDR2 SMNVEV (reference sequence). This CDR3 spans 16 amino acids. In DNA form, the CDR3 reads TGTGCCAGCAGTTTAGCGGGACTAGCGGGACCCGGGGAGCTGTTTTTT. Protein sequence: CASSLAGLAGPGELFF.

A word on this clonotype: This is likely an artifact of a read error, given a far larger clone one base away. The conserved final phenylalanine or tryptophan is absent from the CDR3, which likely points to a read error. This chain connects TRBV2 to TRBJ2-7; D unresolved. Germline lookup yields CDR1 SNHLY and CDR2 FYNNEI. V lost 6 bases, J lost 0 bases, and 3 bases lay in between. The CDR3 runs 11 residues. The CDR3 protein is CASSDSYEQYL. The DNA of the CDR3 is TGTGCCAGCAGCGACTCCTACGAGCAGTACCTC.

This clonotype occurred many times. Its ends do not fully match the called genes, so a read error is possible. The CDR3 nucleotides are TGCAGTGCCAGAGCACTAGCGGGAGGAACGGATGAGCAGTTCTTC. Translating it yields CSARALAGGTDEQFF. The chain combines TRBV20-1 with TRBJ2-1, with 12 bases that match TRBD2. The CDR3 spans 15 residues. Germline V lookup: CDR1 DFQATT, CDR2 SNEGSKA (reference sequence).

This clonotype was seen a single time. This chain uses TRBV30 with TRBJ1-2; weak D call: TRBD1 (5 bases). The CDR3 has 14 residues. Looked up from germline, CDR1 is GTSNPN and CDR2 is SVGIG (reference sequence). With 0 bases removed from V and 2 bases from J, the gap between germline ends came to 10 bases. In DNA, the CDR3 is TGTGCCTGGAGTGTACGTGACAGCAACTATGGCTACACCTTC. Protein: CAWSVRDSNYGYTF.

There are many counts of this clonotype. The rearrangement joins TRBV7-2 to TRBJ2-1; no clear D. Trimming stripped 5 bases from V and 0 bases from J, with 14 bases between. The CDR3 has 16 amino acids. CDR1 and CDR2 from the germline V gene are SGHTA and FQGNSA. As DNA, the CDR3 is TGTGCCAGCAGCCAGGACCCTACCAGCTCCTACAATGAGCAGTTCTTC. Encoded protein: CASSQDPTSSYNEQFF.

This clonotype was observed many times. J is TRBJ1-4 and V is TRBV18; weak D call: TRBD1 (5 bases). Trimming cost V 0 bases and J 8 bases, with 10 bases left between them. In germline, CDR1 is KGHSH, CDR2 LQKENI. This CDR3 comprises 14 residues. Here the CDR3 DNA reads TGTGCCAGCTCACCACCGGGGACGGGCGAAAAACTGTTTTTT. This sequence encodes CASSPPGTGEKLFF.

This clonotype was counted between two and nine times. The V and J genes are TRBV7-2 and TRBJ1-2; a weak D match, TRBD1 (5 bases). In germline, CDR1 is SGHTA, CDR2 FQGNSA. The length of the CDR3 is 15 residues. V was cut by 4 bases and J by 7 bases, with 19 bases left in between. The CDR3 nucleotides are TGTGCCAGCAGCTCACTCCTGGGGGGGTGGGGTGGCTACACCTTC. Encoded protein: CASSSLLGGWGGYTF.

This clonotype showed up many times. The V and J genes are TRBV2 and TRBJ2-3, with 13 bases matching TRBD2. The germline gives CDR1 SNHLY, CDR2 FYNNEI. V was pared by 8 bases and J by 0 bases, with 2 bases of the junction left unmatched. This CDR3 is built from 15 residues. The CDR3 nucleotides are TGTGCCAGCCAACTAGCGGGAGGGAGCACAGATACGCAGTATTTT. Protein sequence: CASQLAGGSTDTQYF.